Below are 26 T cell receptor beta chains sequenced from a single sample in a study of blood T cell repertoires in COVID-19. Produced via immunoSEQ multiplex PCR; TCRdb's table is partial and in-frame only. The table records about 480,000 clones, approximately 88% of them present only once. Sequencing input: PBMCs or T cells enriched from blood (not recorded which). The receptors here all came from a woman aged 40-49 years who had recovered from COVID-19.

The gene calls are TRBV16 and TRBJ2-5; 7 nucleotides match TRBD1. The CDR3 runs to 14 residues. Germline V gene data show CDR1 as KGHSY and CDR2 as FQNENV. V was clipped by 3 bases and J by 0 bases; unmatched bases: 1. The CDR3 region has the DNA TGTGCCAGCAGCCAGACAGGGTACCAAGAGACCCAGTACTTC. Translation gives CASSQTGYQETQYF. The whole variable domain, remainder taken from reference TRBV16 and TRBJ2-5, is GEEVAQTPKHLVRGEGQKAKLYCAPIKGHSYVFWYQQVLKNEFKFLISFQNENVFDETGMPKERFSAKCLPNSPCSLEIQATKLEDSAVYFCASSQTGYQETQYFGPGTRLLVL.

This clone came up once. The chain joins TRBV4-1 to TRBJ2-1, with 11 bases aligning to TRBD2. Germline CDR1 and CDR2: MGHRA and YSYEKL. The CDR3 extends over 20 amino acids. V was pared by 5 bases and J by 3 bases, with 18 bases of the junction left unmatched. CDR3 in DNA: TGCGCCAGCAGCGGACCACCGGGACTAGCGGTTCTAAAGAACTACAATGAGCAGTTCTTC. Its protein is CASSGPPGLAVLKNYNEQFF.

This chain uses TRBV2 with TRBJ2-7; D might be TRBD1 (5 bases). Trimming removed 6 bases at V and 5 bases at J, with 17 bases between. The CDR3 runs to 14 residues. Germline loops: CDR1 SNHLY, CDR2 FYNNEI. This CDR3 is CASRVTVSSNEQYF. The CDR3 DNA sequence: TGTGCCAGCAGGGTGACAGTAAGTTCCAACGAGCAGTACTTC.

The J gene is TRBJ1-6, the V gene TRBV6-5; D call uncertain. V dropped 7 bases and J dropped 8 bases, with 18 bases sitting between them. CDR3 size: 15 residues. The V gene's germline CDR1 is MNHEY and CDR2 SVGAGI. CDR3 in DNA: TGTGCCAGCACCCTAATCTCGAGATCCTATTCACCCCTCCACTTT. This translates into CASTLISRSYSPLHF.

This clone was observed a handful of times. The chain couples TRBV7-2 to TRBJ1-2; D remains ambiguous. Germline CDR1 reads SGHTA; CDR2 reads FQGNSA. The CDR3 totals 12 residues. V was clipped by 5 bases and J by 8 bases, with 12 bases between them. Here the CDR3 DNA reads TGTGCCAGCAGCCTACCTGGAGGAGGCTACACCTTC. Protein: CASSLPGGGYTF.

This chain joins TRBV2 and TRBJ1-3, with D tentatively TRBD1 (5 bases). This CDR3 is built from 14 residues. Germline-derived CDR1 and CDR2 are SNHLY and FYNNEI. Trimming removed 3 bases from V and 8 bases from J, with 14 bases in between. The CDR3 loop reads CASSDQGGVDTIYF. CDR3 nucleotides: TGTGCCAGCAGTGACCAGGGTGGGGTCGACACCATATATTTT.

On this clone: The junction differs from germline at one of its ends, possibly a read error. J is TRBJ1-2 and V is TRBV29-1; TRBD1 might be the D (6 bases). Germline values: CDR1 SQVTM, CDR2 ANQGSEA. The CDR3 runs 12 residues. The CDR3 coding sequence is TGCAGCGCTGAAGGACAGAACTATGGCTACACCTTC. Protein: CSAEGQNYGYTF.

The V call is TRBV7-9, the J call TRBJ2-1; TRBD2 aligns across 12 bases. With 3 bases clipped from V and 6 bases from J, the junction kept 6 bases outside the gene matches. CDR3 length: 16 amino acids. The germline gives CDR1 SEHNR, CDR2 FQNEAQ (reference sequence). The CDR3 region has the DNA TGTGCCAGCAGCTTTCCTAGCGGGAGGGCCGGCAATGAGCAGTTCTTC. Translating it yields CASSFPSGRAGNEQFF.

The chain recombines TRBV5-1 with TRBJ2-7; 9 positions match TRBD2. Germline V CDR1 and CDR2: SGHRS, YFSETQ. The CDR3 has 18 residues. Germline trimming cut 0 bases from V and 1 base from J; bases unmatched to any gene: 11. CDR3 sequence reads: CASSLEGLAFLGSYEQYF. Here the CDR3 DNA reads TGCGCCAGCAGCTTGGAAGGACTAGCGTTTCTCGGGTCCTACGAGCAGTACTTC.

This clone was counted a single time. The rearrangement joins TRBV4-3 to TRBJ1-2; 7 nucleotides line up with TRBD1. V lost 4 bases, J lost 0 bases, and 5 bases stayed unmatched. The germline V gene encodes CDR1 LGHNA and CDR2 YSLEER. The CDR3 covers 15 residues. This chain's CDR3 is CASSRGQAPNYGYTF. The CDR3, as DNA: TGCGCCAGCAGCCGAGGACAGGCGCCTAACTATGGCTACACCTTC.

CDR3 residues: CATAATGGYGYTF. The CDR3 DNA sequence: TGTGCCACTGCTGCGACAGGAGGATATGGCTACACCTTC. This chain connects TRBV15 to TRBJ1-2; D might be TRBD1 (6 bases). The CDR3 sequence is 13 residues long. Germline V CDR1 and CDR2: LNHNV, YYDKDF (reference sequence). V shed 9 bases and J shed 5 bases, with 16 bases lying between them.

This clone was counted only a few times. The chain combines TRBV19 with TRBJ2-5; the match to TRBD2 covers 8 bases. The CDR3 loop spans 14 amino acids. Trimming at V came to 6 bases and at J to 5 bases, leaving 8 bases not matched to a gene. Germline assignment: CDR1 LNHDA and CDR2 SQIVND (reference sequence). In DNA form, the CDR3 reads TGTGCCAGTAGCCGATCCTCGGGGGGGGAGACCCAGTACTTC. It yields the protein CASSRSSGGETQYF.

This sequence joins TRBV18 and TRBJ2-5; tentatively, D is TRBD1 (5 bases). The CDR3 extends over 13 amino acids. V gave up 1 base and J gave up 2 bases, with 5 bases separating them. Germline CDR1 KGHSH, CDR2 LQKENI. This chain's CDR3 is CASSPRQQETQYF. CDR3 sequence (DNA): TGTGCCAGCTCACCACGACAGCAAGAGACCCAGTACTTC.

The chain uses TRBV29-1 and TRBJ2-5, with 8 bases lining up with TRBD1. The CDR3 covers 14 residues. V lost 4 bases and J lost 4; bases outside the gene matches: 8. Germline CDR1 and CDR2: SQVTM and ANQGSEA. The CDR3 coding sequence is TGCAGCGTTGCGACAGGGGACTTCGGAGAGACCCAGTACTTC. This encodes CSVATGDFGETQYF.

J is TRBJ2-5 and V is TRBV14; no definite D call. The length of the CDR3 is 14 residues. Germline CDR1 and CDR2: SGHDN and FVKESK. The V end was cut by 2 bases, the J end by 5 bases, with 12 bases between. The DNA of the CDR3 is TGTGCCAGCAGCCAACATTCCAGCAGGGAGACCCAGTACTTC. Translation gives CASSQHSSRETQYF.

This clone was seen once. The chain recombines TRBV19 with TRBJ1-1; D ambiguous. The CDR3 spans 15 residues. Germline CDR1 and CDR2: LNHDA and SQIVND (reference sequence). V was cut by 7 bases and J by 0 bases, with 15 bases left in between. The chain's CDR3 is CASTRGVAMNTEAFF. Here the CDR3 DNA reads TGTGCCAGTACACGCGGCGTAGCAATGAACACTGAAGCTTTCTTT.

This chain links TRBV6-6 with TRBJ1-2; D possibly corresponds to TRBD1 (6 bases). Germline V gives CDR1 MNHNY, CDR2 SVGAGI (reference sequence). The CDR3 extends over 13 amino acids. The V gene lost 4 bases and the J gene lost 7 bases, with 13 bases spanning the gap. CDR3 nucleotide sequence: TGTGCCAGCAGTTCGTCAGGGGAGATTGGCTACACCTTC. Its translation: CASSSSGEIGYTF.

CDR3: CASSLAPLGQSVNYGYTF. For the CDR3, the DNA is TGTGCCAGCAGCTTAGCCCCGTTGGGACAGTCGGTTAACTATGGCTACACCTTC. The gene calls are TRBV7-9 and TRBJ1-2, with 7 bases aligning to TRBD1. The CDR3 covers 18 residues. Losses at the gene ends were 0 bases for V and 1 base for J; bases not matched to a gene: 11. Germline lookup yields CDR1 SEHNR and CDR2 FQNEAQ (reference sequence). The entire variable domain, with the rest obtained from reference TRBV7-9 and TRBJ1-2, is as follows: DTGVSQNPRHKITKRGQNVTFRCDPISEHNRLYWYRQTLGQGPEFLTYFQNEAQLEKSRLLSDRFSAERPKGSFSTLEIQRTEQGDSAMYLCASSLAPLGQSVNYGYTFGSGTRLTVV.

This sequence joins TRBV12-3 or TRBV12-4 and TRBJ1-4, with a weak D call TRBD1 (6 bases). The CDR3 has 13 residues. V dropped 3 bases and J dropped 8 bases, with 10 bases sitting between them. Here the CDR3 DNA reads TGTGCCAGCAGTTTTAACAGGGCGGAAAAACTGTTTTTT. It encodes CASSFNRAEKLFF.

V is TRBV6-5 and J is TRBJ1-4; TRBD1 matches at 8 bases. The CDR3 is made up of 14 amino acids. The V segment lost 4 bases and the J segment 4 bases; nucleotides outside the gene matches: 2. Germline assignment: CDR1 MNHEY and CDR2 SVGAGI. The CDR3 DNA sequence: TGTGCCAGCAGTTGGGACAGGCTTAATGAAAAACTGTTTTTT. Its protein is CASSWDRLNEKLFF.

The chain combines TRBV5-1 with TRBJ1-1; 7 nucleotides agree with TRBD1. The CDR3 length is 15 residues. Germline CDR1 and CDR2: SGHRS and YFSETQ. Trimming at V came to 4 bases and at J to 5 bases, leaving 11 bases not matched to a gene. In nucleotides, the CDR3 is TGCGCCAGCAGCCCTTATGGTGGCAGGGGGACTGAAGCTTTCTTT. Translation gives CASSPYGGRGTEAFF.

The chain couples TRBV5-1 to TRBJ2-3; 8 positions agree with TRBD2. Germline values: CDR1 SGHRS, CDR2 YFSETQ. The CDR3 is 13 residues long. V trimming: 7 bases; J trimming: 6 bases; junction bases outside the gene matches: 7. The CDR3 loop is CASQREGSDTQYF. The CDR3 DNA sequence: TGCGCCAGCCAACGGGAGGGGTCGGATACGCAGTATTTT.

The count of this clone is one. The chain is built from TRBV6-2 or TRBV6-3 and TRBJ1-2, with D tentatively TRBD1 (5 bases). There are 13 residues in the CDR3. Germline V CDR1 and CDR2: MNHEY, SVGEGT. V dropped 4 bases and J dropped 2 bases, with 8 bases sitting between them. The DNA for the CDR3 is TGTGCCAGCAGTTTTGACAGCAACTATGGCTACACCTTC. Translating it yields CASSFDSNYGYTF.

The V call is TRBV7-9, the J call TRBJ2-1; 13 bases map to TRBD2. The length of the CDR3 is 16 residues. V dropped 1 base and J dropped 10; count of bases not matched to a gene: 7. From germline, CDR1 is SEHNR and CDR2 FQNEAQ (reference sequence). CDR3 region: CASSLELAGGPREQFF. The CDR3 nucleotides are TGTGCCAGCAGCTTAGAACTAGCGGGAGGGCCACGGGAGCAGTTCTTC.

The chain has TRBV7-8 and TRBJ1-5; D unresolved. The CDR3 runs 15 residues. CDR1 is SGHVS, CDR2 FQNEAQ, per germline. V lost 1 base and J 4 bases, leaving 11 bases between the germline ends. The CDR3 is CASSLGASGNQPQHF. In DNA form, the CDR3 reads TGTGCCAGCAGCTTAGGCGCGTCGGGAAATCAGCCCCAGCATTTT.

The rearrangement uses TRBV19 and TRBJ2-7; D uncertain. Germline V CDR1 and CDR2: LNHDA, SQIVND (reference sequence). The CDR3 contains 15 residues. V was clipped by 1 base and J by 3 bases, with 13 bases between them. The CDR3 spells CASSIAVGSFYEQYF. As DNA, the CDR3 is TGTGCCAGTAGTATAGCGGTGGGCAGCTTCTACGAGCAGTACTTC.